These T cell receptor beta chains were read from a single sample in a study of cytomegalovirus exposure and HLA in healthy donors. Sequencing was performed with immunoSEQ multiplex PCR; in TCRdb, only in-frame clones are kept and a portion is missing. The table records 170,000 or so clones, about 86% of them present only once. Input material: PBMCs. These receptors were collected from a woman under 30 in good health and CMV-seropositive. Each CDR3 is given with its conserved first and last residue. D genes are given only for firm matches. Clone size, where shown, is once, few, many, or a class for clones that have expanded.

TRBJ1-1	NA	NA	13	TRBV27	TGTGCCAGCAGTTTATCACCGGACACTGAAGCTTTCTTT	CASSLSPDTEAFF
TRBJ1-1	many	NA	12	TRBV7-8	TGTGCCAGCAGCTTGCCGGGTGCCGAAGCTTTCTTT	CASSLPGAEAFF
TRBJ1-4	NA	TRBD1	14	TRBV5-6	TGTGCCAGCAGCTGGACAGGGGCTAATGAAAAACTGTTTTTT	CASSWTGANEKLFF
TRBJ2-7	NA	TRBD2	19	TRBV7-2	TGTGCCAGCAGCCTTAGCTTTCGGACTAGCGGGGGGGTACCCTACGAGCAGTACTTC	CASSLSFRTSGGVPYEQYF
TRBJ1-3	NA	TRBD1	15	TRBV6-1	TGTGCCAGCAGTGAGGACAGGGGCTATGGAAACACCATATATTTT	CASSEDRGYGNTIYF
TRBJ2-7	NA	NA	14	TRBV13	TGTGCCAGCAGTTTACCGGCGGGGGCTAGCGAGCAGTACTTC	CASSLPAGASEQYF
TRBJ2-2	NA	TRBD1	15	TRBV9	TGTGCCAGCAGCGATCCACAGGGGGCTGGCGGGGAGCTGTTTTTT	CASSDPQGAGGELFF
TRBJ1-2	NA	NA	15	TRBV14	TGTGCCAGCAGCCATCTCCAGGGAGGGATCGATGGCTACACCTTC	CASSHLQGGIDGYTF
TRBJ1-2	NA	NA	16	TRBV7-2	TGTGCCAGCAGCCGAAACGCGAGACAATCTTATCCTGGCTACACCTTC	CASSRNARQSYPGYTF
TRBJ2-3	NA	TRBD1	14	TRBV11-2	TGTGCCAGCAGCCGGGACAGACCGACGGATACGCAGTATTTT	CASSRDRPTDTQYF
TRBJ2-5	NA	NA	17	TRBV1	TGCACCAGCAGCCAACGAACTAGCGGGGGGGAAGAAGAGACCCAGTACTTC	CTSSQRTSGGEEETQYF
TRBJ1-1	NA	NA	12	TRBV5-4	TGTGCCATAGGTACTATGAACACTGAAGCTTTCTTT	CAIGTMNTEAFF
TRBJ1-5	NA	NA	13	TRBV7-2	TGTGCCAGCAGCAGGGGTAGCAATCAGCCCCAGCATTTT	CASSRGSNQPQHF
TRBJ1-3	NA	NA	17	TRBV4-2	TGTGCCAGCAGCCAAGATTCGAGACACACATCAGGAAACACCATATATTTT	CASSQDSRHTSGNTIYF
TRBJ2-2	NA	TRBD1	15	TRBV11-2	TGTGCCAGCAGCTTGGGGACAGAGAACACCGGGGAGCTGTTTTTT	CASSLGTENTGELFF
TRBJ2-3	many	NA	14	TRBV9	TGTGCCAGCAGCGTAGAATCGGGGTTAGATACGCAGTATTTT	CASSVESGLDTQYF
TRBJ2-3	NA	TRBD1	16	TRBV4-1	TGCGCCAGCAGCCAAGTTCAGGGGGTAAGCACAGATACGCAGTATTTT	CASSQVQGVSTDTQYF
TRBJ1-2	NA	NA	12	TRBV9	TGTGCCAGCTTGGCAGGGTCCGGTGGCTACACCTTC	CASLAGSGGYTF
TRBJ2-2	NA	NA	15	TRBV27	TGTGCCAGCAGTTTATCGCCAGGGGGGCCCGGGGAGCTGTTTTTT	CASSLSPGGPGELFF
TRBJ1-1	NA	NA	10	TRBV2	TGTGCCAGCAACGGTGATGAAGCTTTCTTT	CASNGDEAFF
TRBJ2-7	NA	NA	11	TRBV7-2	TGTGCCAGCAGCTTACAGTACGAGCAGTACTTC	CASSLQYEQYF
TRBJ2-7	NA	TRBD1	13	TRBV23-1	TGCGCCAGCAGGCTGGGACAGGTCGACGAGCAGTACTTC	CASRLGQVDEQYF
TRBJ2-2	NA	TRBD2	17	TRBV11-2	TGTGCCAGCAGCTCCAGCCGACTAGCAGGTGGTATCGGGGAGCTGTTTTTT	CASSSSRLAGGIGELFF
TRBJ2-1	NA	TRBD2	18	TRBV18	TGTGCCAGCTCACCACACGGGGTAGCGGGGGATTCCTACAATGAGCAGTTCTTC	CASSPHGVAGDSYNEQFF
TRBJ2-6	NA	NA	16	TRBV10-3	TGTGCCATCAGTGAGTCTAGGACAACTGGGGCCAACGTCCTGACTTTC	CAISESRTTGANVLTF
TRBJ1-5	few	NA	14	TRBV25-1	TGTGCCAGCAGTGGAGTAGGGGGCAATCAGCCCCAGCATTTT	CASSGVGGNQPQHF
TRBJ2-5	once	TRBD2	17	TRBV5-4	TGTGCCAGCAGCTCCTTAAACGCGGGGGGGCCAGGAGGGGCCCAGTACTTC	CASSSLNAGGPGGAQYF
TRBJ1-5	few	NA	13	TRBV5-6	TGTGCCAGCAGCTTTTCGGGGGTTGCAGACCAGCATTTT	CASSFSGVADQHF
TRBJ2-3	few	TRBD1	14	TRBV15	TGTGCCACCAGCAGGGACAGGGCGGCAGATACGCAGTATTTT	CATSRDRAADTQYF
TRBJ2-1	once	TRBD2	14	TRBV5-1	TGCGCCAGCAGATTCGGGGGGGCGGACAATGAGCAGTTCTTC	CASRFGGADNEQFF
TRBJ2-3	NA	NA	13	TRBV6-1	TGTGCCAGCAGTCTAGGGAGTACAGATACGCAGTATTTT	CASSLGSTDTQYF
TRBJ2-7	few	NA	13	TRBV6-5	TGTGCCAGCATCCCGGGTGGCTCCTACGAGCAGTACTTC	CASIPGGSYEQYF